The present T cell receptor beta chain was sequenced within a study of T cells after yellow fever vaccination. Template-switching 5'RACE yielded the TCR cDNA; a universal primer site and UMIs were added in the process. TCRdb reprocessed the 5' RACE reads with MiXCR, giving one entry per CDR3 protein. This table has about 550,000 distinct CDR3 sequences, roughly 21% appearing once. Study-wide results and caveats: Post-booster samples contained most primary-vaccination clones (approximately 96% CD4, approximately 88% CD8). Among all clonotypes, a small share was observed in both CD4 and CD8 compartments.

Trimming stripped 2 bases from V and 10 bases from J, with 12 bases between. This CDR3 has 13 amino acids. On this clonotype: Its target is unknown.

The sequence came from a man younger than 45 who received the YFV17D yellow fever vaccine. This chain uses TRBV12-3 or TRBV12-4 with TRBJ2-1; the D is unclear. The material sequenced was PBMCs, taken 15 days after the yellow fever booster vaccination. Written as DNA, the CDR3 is TGTGCCAGCAGTTTATCGGCTTCCAGGGAGCAGTTCTTC. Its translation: CASSLSASREQFF.